The TCR beta chain described here comes from a study of OX40 agonist ivuxolimab in advanced cancers. The sample holds one count of this clone. No antigen is known for it. Overall study results and limits: The specificity for antigen of the expanded peripheral T cells was not determined. The study found that CD8+ T cells averaged more expanded clones than CD4+.

Method: immunoSEQ multiplex PCR; TCRdb's copy keeps in-frame clones and lacks some. The data contain 75,000 to 100,000 clones, roughly nine tenths of them singletons. V was trimmed by 3 bases and J by 4 bases, leaving 10 bases between them. CDR1 and CDR2 from the germline V gene are LNHDA and SQIVND (reference sequence). This CDR3 is built from 14 residues. Here the sequenced sample was CD4+ or CD8+ T cells sorted from blood, taken in a trial of the OX40 agonist ivuxolimab. This TCR derives from an adult with an advanced solid tumor such as melanoma, head and neck, liver or kidney cancer. The V gene is TRBV19, the J gene TRBJ2-1; perhaps TRBD2 as D (6 bases). CDR3 in amino acids: CASSIGGYYNEQFF. For the CDR3, the DNA is TGTGCCAGTAGTATCGGAGGGTATTACAATGAGCAGTTCTTC. Together with reference TRBV19 and TRBJ2-1, the CDR3 gives the full variable domain: DGGITQSPKYLFRKEGQNVTLSCEQNLNHDAMYWYRQDPGQGLRLIYYSQIVNDFQKGDIAEGYSVSREKKESFPLTVTSAQKNPTAFYLCASSIGGYYNEQFFGPGTRLTVL.